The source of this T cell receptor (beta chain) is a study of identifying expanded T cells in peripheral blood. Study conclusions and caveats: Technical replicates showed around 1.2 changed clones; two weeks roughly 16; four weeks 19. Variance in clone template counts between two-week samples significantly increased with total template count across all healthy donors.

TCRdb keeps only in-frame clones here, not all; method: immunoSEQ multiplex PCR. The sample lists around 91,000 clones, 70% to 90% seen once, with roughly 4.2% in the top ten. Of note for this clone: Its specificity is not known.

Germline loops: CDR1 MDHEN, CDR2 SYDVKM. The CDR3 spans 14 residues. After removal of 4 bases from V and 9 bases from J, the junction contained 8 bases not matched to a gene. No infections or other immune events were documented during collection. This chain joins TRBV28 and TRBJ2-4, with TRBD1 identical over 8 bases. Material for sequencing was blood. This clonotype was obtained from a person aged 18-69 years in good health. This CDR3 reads CASSSYQGAVIQYF. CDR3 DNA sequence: TGTGCCAGCAGTTCCTACCAGGGGGCTGTCATTCAGTACTTC.